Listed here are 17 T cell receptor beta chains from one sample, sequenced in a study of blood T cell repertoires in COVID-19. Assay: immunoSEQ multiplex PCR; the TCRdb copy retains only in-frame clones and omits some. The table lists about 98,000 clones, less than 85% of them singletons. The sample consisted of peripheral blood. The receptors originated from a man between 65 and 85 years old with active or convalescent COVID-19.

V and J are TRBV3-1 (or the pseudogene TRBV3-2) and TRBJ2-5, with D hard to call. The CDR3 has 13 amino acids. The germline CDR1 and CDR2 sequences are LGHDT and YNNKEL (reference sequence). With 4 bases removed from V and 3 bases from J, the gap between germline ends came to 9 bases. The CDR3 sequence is CASSRVGEETQYF. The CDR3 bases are TGTGCCAGCAGCCGGGTAGGAGAAGAGACCCAGTACTTC.

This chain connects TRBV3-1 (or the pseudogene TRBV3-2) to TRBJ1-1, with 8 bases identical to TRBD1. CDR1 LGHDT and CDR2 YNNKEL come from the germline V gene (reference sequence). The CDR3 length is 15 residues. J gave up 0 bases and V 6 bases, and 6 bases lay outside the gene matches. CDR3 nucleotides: TGTGCCAGCAGGGGACAGGATCCGATGAACACTGAAGCTTTCTTT. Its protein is CASRGQDPMNTEAFF.

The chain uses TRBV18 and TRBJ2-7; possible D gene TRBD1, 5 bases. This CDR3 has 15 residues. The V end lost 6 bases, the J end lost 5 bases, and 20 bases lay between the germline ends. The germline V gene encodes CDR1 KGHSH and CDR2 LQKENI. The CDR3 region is CASSVNRAVRDEQYF. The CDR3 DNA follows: TGTGCCAGCTCTGTTAACCGGGCCGTCAGGGACGAGCAGTACTTC.

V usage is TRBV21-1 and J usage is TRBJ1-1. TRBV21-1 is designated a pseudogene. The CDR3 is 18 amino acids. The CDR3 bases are TGTGCCAGCAGCAAAGTGGGACCTGGTAAGGGGAGGGACACTGAAGCTTTCTTT. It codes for CASSKVGPGKGRDTEAFF.

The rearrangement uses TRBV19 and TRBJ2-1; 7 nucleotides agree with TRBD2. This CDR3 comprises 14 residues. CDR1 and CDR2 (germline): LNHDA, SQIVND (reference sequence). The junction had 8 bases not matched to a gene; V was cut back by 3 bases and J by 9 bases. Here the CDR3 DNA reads TGTGCCAGTAGTATGTTGCGGGGGAGTGGTGAGCAGTTCTTC. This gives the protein CASSMLRGSGEQFF.

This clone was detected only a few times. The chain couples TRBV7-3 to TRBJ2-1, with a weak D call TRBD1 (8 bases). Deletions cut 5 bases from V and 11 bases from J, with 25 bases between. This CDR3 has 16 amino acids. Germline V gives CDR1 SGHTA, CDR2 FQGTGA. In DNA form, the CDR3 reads TGTGCCAGCAGCGTGGCCACTGGACAGGGAGGGGGAAAGCAGTTCTTC. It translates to CASSVATGQGGGKQFF.

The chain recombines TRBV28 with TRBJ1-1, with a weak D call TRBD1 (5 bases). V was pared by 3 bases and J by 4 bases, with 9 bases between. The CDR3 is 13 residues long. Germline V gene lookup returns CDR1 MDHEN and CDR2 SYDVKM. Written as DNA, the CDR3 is TGTGCCAGCAGTTTTCGGGGGAGCACTGAAGCTTTCTTT. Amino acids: CASSFRGSTEAFF.

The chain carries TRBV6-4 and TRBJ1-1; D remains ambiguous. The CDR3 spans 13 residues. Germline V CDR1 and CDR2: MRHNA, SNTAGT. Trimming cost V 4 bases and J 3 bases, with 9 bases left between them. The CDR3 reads CASSAGLHTEAFF. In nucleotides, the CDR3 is TGTGCCAGCAGTGCCGGGTTGCACACTGAAGCTTTCTTT.

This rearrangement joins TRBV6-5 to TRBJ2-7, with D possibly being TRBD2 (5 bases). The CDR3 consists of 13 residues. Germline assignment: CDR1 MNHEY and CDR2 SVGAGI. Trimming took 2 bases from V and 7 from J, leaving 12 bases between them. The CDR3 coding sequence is TGTGCCAGCAGTTACCTAGCCCTTGGGGAGCAGTACTTC. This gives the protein CASSYLALGEQYF.

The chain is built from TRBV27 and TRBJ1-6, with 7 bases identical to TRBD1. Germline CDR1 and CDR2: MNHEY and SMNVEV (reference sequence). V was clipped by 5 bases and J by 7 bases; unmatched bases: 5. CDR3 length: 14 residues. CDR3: CASSLQGGNSPLHF. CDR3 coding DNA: TGTGCCAGCAGTCTCCAGGGGGGCAATTCACCCCTCCACTTT.

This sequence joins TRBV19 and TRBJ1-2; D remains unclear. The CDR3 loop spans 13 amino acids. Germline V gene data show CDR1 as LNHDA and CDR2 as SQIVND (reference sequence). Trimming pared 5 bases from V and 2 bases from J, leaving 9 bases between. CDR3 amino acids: CASSYLSNYGYTF. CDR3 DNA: TGTGCCAGTAGTTATCTTTCCAACTATGGCTACACCTTC. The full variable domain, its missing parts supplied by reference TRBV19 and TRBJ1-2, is DGGITQSPKYLFRKEGQNVTLSCEQNLNHDAMYWYRQDPGQGLRLIYYSQIVNDFQKGDIAEGYSVSREKKESFPLTVTSAQKNPTAFYLCASSYLSNYGYTFGSGTRLTVV.

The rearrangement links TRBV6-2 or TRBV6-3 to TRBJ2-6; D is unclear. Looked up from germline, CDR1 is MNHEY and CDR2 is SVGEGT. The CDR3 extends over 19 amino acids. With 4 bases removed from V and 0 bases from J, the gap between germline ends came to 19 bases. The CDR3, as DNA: TGTGCCAGCAGTTTTTCTGTCGAGAGGCCCCACTCTGGGGCCAACGTCCTGACTTTC. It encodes CASSFSVERPHSGANVLTF.

CDR3 nucleotides: TGTGCCAGCAGCCCGGGGGGACAGGGAGGGCAGCCCCAGCATTTT. It encodes CASSPGGQGGQPQHF. This chain links TRBV6-5 with TRBJ1-5, with 9 nucleotides matching TRBD1. The CDR3 runs 15 residues. Trimming at V came to 6 bases and at J to 7 bases, leaving 10 bases not matched to a gene. The germline V gene has CDR1 MNHEY and CDR2 SVGAGI.

DNA for the CDR3: TGCGCCAGCAGAAAGGGGGCAGATCAGCCCCAGCATTTT. Protein product: CASRKGADQPQHF. The chain links TRBV23-1 to TRBJ1-5, with TRBD1 matching over 7 bases. TRBV23-1 belongs to the ORF category, with a function that is uncertain. The CDR3 is made up of 13 amino acids. J gave up 5 bases and V 6 bases, and 4 bases lay outside the gene matches.

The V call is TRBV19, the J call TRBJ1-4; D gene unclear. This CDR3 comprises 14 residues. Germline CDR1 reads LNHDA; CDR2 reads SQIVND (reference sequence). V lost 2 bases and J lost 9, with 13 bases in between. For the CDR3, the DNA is TGTGCCAGTAGTATACCCCGGGGAGGGCAAAAACTGTTTTTT. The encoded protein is CASSIPRGGQKLFF.

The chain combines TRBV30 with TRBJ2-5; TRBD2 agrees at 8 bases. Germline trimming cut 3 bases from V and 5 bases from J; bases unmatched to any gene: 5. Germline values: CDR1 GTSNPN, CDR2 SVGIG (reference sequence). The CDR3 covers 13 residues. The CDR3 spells CAWSFSGVETQYF. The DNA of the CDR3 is TGTGCCTGGAGCTTTAGCGGGGTGGAGACCCAGTACTTC.

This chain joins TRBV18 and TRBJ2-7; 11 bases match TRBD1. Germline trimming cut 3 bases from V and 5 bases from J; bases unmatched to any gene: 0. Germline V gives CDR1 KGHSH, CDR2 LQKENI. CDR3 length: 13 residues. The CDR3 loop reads CASSPGQGDEQYF. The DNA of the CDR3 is TGTGCCAGCTCACCGGGACAGGGGGACGAGCAGTACTTC. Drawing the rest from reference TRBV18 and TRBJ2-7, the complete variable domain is NAGVMQNPRHLVRRRGQEARLRCSPMKGHSHVYWYRQLPEEGLKFMVYLQKENIIDESGMPKERFSAEFPKEGPSILRIQQVVRGDSAAYFCASSPGQGDEQYFGPGTRLTVT.